This entry lists 20 T cell receptor beta chains sequenced from one sample in a study of PD-1 blockade in mismatch repair-deficient tumors. Method: immunoSEQ multiplex PCR; TCRdb's copy keeps in-frame clones and lacks some. The table records about 130,000 clones, around nine tenths of them present only once. The sample was peripheral blood, taken almost 74 weeks after starting pembrolizumab. These receptors were collected from an adult with mismatch repair-deficient cancer.

V usage is TRBV9 and J usage is TRBJ1-3; D may be TRBD1 (5 bases). CDR3 length equals 14 residues. V was pared by 4 bases and J by 3 bases, with 11 bases between. Germline-derived CDR1 and CDR2 are SGDLS and YYNGEE. In nucleotides, the CDR3 is TGTGCCAGCAGCAGACGGGACGGTGGAAACACCATATATTTT. Residues: CASSRRDGGNTIYF.

V and J are TRBV7-9 and TRBJ1-1; 9 nucleotides line up with TRBD1. Unmatched junction bases numbered 14, after V lost 5 bases and J lost 4 bases. CDR1 SEHNR and CDR2 FQNEAQ come from the germline V gene (reference sequence). The CDR3 is 17 residues long. The CDR3 loop is CASSQTGGRSVGTEAFF. CDR3 coding DNA: TGTGCCAGCAGCCAAACAGGGGGCCGTAGTGTGGGCACTGAAGCTTTCTTT.

In its sample, this clone was seen once. The V and J genes are TRBV18 and TRBJ2-5, with D perhaps TRBD2 (6 bases). The CDR3 extends over 12 amino acids. The V end was cut by 3 bases, the J end by 7 bases, with 9 bases between. Germline V gene data show CDR1 as KGHSH and CDR2 as LQKENI. CDR3 residues: CASSPPEGTQYF. CDR3 DNA sequence: TGTGCCAGCTCACCGCCGGAGGGGACCCAGTACTTC.

The CDR3 loop reads CSVEASGETYEQYF. The CDR3 nucleotides are TGCAGCGTTGAGGCTAGCGGGGAAACCTACGAGCAGTACTTC. The rearrangement links TRBV29-1 to TRBJ2-7; TRBD2 aligns across 9 bases. Germline V gene sequence: CDR1 SQVTM, CDR2 ANQGSEA. V was clipped by 3 bases and J by 2 bases; unmatched bases: 5. The CDR3 runs to 14 residues.

The chain combines TRBV4-1 with TRBJ2-7; no firm D call. The CDR3 sequence is 18 residues long. Trimming left V 1 base short and J 3 bases short, with 22 bases between. Germline assignment: CDR1 MGHRA and CDR2 YSYEKL. The CDR3 region is CASSQVDSKPFPLYEQYF. In DNA, the CDR3 is TGCGCCAGCAGCCAAGTAGACTCTAAACCCTTCCCCCTCTACGAGCAGTACTTC.

CDR3 DNA: TGCGCCAGCAGCTTCCAGAGAAAATCCTACAATGAGCAGTTCTTC. Amino acid sequence: CASSFQRKSYNEQFF. This chain connects TRBV5-1 to TRBJ2-1; unclear D gene. This CDR3 is built from 15 residues. Germline CDR1 reads SGHRS; CDR2 reads YFSETQ. With 2 bases removed from V and 1 base from J, the gap between germline ends came to 10 bases.

The V gene is TRBV4-1, the J gene TRBJ2-7, with a tentative D call TRBD1 (6 bases). Trimming shortened V by 0 bases and J by 2 bases, and 11 bases separated the two germline ends. CDR3 length equals 15 residues. The germline CDR1 and CDR2 sequences are MGHRA and YSYEKL. The CDR3 coding sequence is TGCGCCAGCAGCCAAGAACCGGGACATCCCTACGAGCAGTACTTC. Protein sequence: CASSQEPGHPYEQYF.

This chain joins TRBV7-6 and TRBJ2-2, with 7 bases aligning to TRBD2. Per germline, CDR1 SGHVS and CDR2 FNYEAQ. The length of the CDR3 is 13 residues. The junction had 3 bases not matched to a gene; V was cut back by 5 bases and J by 6 bases. CDR3 nucleotides: TGTGCCAGCAGCGTCCGGGAGGCCGGGGAGCTGTTTTTT. Its translation: CASSVREAGELFF.

This rearrangement joins TRBV2 to TRBJ2-1; D is undetermined. Trimming took off 7 bases at V and 5 bases at J, with 9 bases between the two ends. The CDR3 has 12 amino acids. Germline CDR1 and CDR2: SNHLY and FYNNEI. The CDR3 DNA reads as TGTGCCAGCATAGGGTCCCACAATGAGCAGTTCTTC. Translating gives CASIGSHNEQFF. Based on the CDR3 plus reference TRBV2 and TRBJ2-1, the full variable domain is EPEVTQTPSHQVTQMGQEVILRCVPISNHLYFYWYRQILGQKVEFLVSFYNNEISEKSEIFDDQFSVERPDGSNFTLKIRSTKLEDSAMYFCASIGSHNEQFFGPGTRLTVL.

This chain connects TRBV29-1 to TRBJ2-7; D may be TRBD1 (5 bases). CDR1 is SQVTM, CDR2 ANQGSEA, per germline. This CDR3 has 13 residues. V dropped 2 bases and J dropped 2 bases, with 10 bases sitting between them. In DNA, the CDR3 is TGCAGCGTTGAACAGGGAAGTACCTACGAGCAGTACTTC. Its protein product is CSVEQGSTYEQYF.

V gene TRBV6-1 combines with J gene TRBJ2-7; maybe TRBD2 (6 bases). V lost 2 bases to trimming and J lost 4 bases, with 15 bases between them. The CDR3 extends over 15 amino acids. Germline V CDR1 and CDR2: MNHNS, SASEGT. CDR3 residues: CASSERSGVVYEQYF. In DNA, the CDR3 is TGTGCCAGCAGTGAAAGATCGGGAGTCGTGTACGAGCAGTACTTC.

The chain joins TRBV11-3 to TRBJ2-7, with D perhaps matching TRBD1 (6 bases). This CDR3 comprises 16 residues. Germline CDR1 SGHNT, CDR2 YENEEA. V dropped 3 bases and J dropped 1 base, with 16 bases sitting between them. CDR3 DNA sequence: TGTGCCAGCAGCTTCACCCTCGACAGGAGATCCTACGAGCAGTACTTC. Protein sequence: CASSFTLDRRSYEQYF.

The CDR3 DNA reads as TGTGCCAGCAGATCTCGTAACTTTTTCTATGGCTACACCTTC. This gives the protein CASRSRNFFYGYTF. The chain employs TRBV28 and TRBJ1-2; D gene uncertain. The V gene's germline CDR1 is MDHEN and CDR2 SYDVKM. The ends were cut back, 6 bases at V and 4 bases at J, with 15 bases in the middle. The CDR3 extends over 14 amino acids.

The V and J genes are TRBV7-9 and TRBJ2-7; 8 nucleotides line up with TRBD1. Trimming at V came to 3 bases and at J to 5 bases, leaving 9 bases not matched to a gene. The CDR3 spans 15 residues. Germline values: CDR1 SEHNR, CDR2 FQNEAQ (reference sequence). CDR3: CASSLVQGAPHEQYF. The CDR3 DNA follows: TGTGCCAGCAGCTTGGTTCAGGGGGCGCCTCACGAGCAGTACTTC. Looking up the rest from reference TRBV7-9 and TRBJ2-7 gives the full variable domain: DTGVSQNPRHKITKRGQNVTFRCDPISEHNRLYWYRQTLGQGPEFLTYFQNEAQLEKSRLLSDRFSAERPKGSFSTLEIQRTEQGDSAMYLCASSLVQGAPHEQYFGPGTRLTVT.

V usage is TRBV25-1 and J usage is TRBJ2-5; D gene uncertain. Trimming took 3 bases from V and 2 from J, leaving 19 bases between them. The CDR3 has 17 residues. Germline V gene lookup returns CDR1 MGHDK and CDR2 SYGVNS. Here the CDR3 reads CASSEPMVDPVQETQYF. In DNA, the CDR3 is TGTGCCAGCAGTGAGCCCATGGTGGATCCAGTTCAAGAGACCCAGTACTTC.

J is TRBJ2-7 and V is TRBV30; 7 nucleotides align to TRBD1. CDR1 and CDR2 (germline): GTSNPN, SVGIG (reference sequence). Losses at the gene ends were 1 base for V and 2 bases for J; bases not matched to a gene: 14. This CDR3 comprises 17 residues. CDR3 protein: CAWSGWTGETKTYEQYF. The DNA of the CDR3 is TGTGCCTGGAGTGGGTGGACAGGCGAAACAAAAACCTACGAGCAGTACTTC.

The gene calls are TRBV29-1 and TRBJ2-7; possible D gene TRBD1, 5 bases. The CDR3 is 15 amino acids. V shed 6 bases and J shed 6 bases, with 24 bases lying between them. Germline lookup yields CDR1 SQVTM and CDR2 ANQGSEA. CDR3 amino acids: CSVVGQGEHYGEQYF. In nucleotides, the CDR3 is TGCAGCGTCGTGGGGCAGGGCGAACATTATGGCGAGCAGTACTTC.

A single count supports this clone. The chain carries TRBV27 and TRBJ2-3; D is ambiguous. The V end lost 0 bases, the J end lost 6 bases, and 7 bases lay between the germline ends. CDR1 and CDR2 from the germline V gene are MNHEY and SMNVEV (reference sequence). This CDR3 has 13 residues. This CDR3 reads CASSLSLRDTQYF. CDR3 bases: TGTGCCAGCAGTTTATCACTGCGGGATACGCAGTATTTT.

V is TRBV2 and J is TRBJ1-2; D unresolved. Deletions cut 8 bases from V and 2 bases from J, with 9 bases between. Germline loops: CDR1 SNHLY, CDR2 FYNNEI. CDR3 size: 12 residues. CDR3 coding DNA: TGTGCCAGCGTAGGACGGAACTATGGCTACACCTTC. It is translated as CASVGRNYGYTF.

The chain is built from TRBV27 and TRBJ1-2; no clear D gene. The CDR3 has 15 amino acids. The V end lost 0 bases, the J end lost 7 bases, and 15 bases lay between the germline ends. Germline CDR1 is MNHEY and CDR2 is SMNVEV (reference sequence). The DNA of the CDR3 is TGTGCCAGCAGTTTATCGCCTAGATCCCTCGGTGGCTACACCTTC. Protein product: CASSLSPRSLGGYTF.